This record covers a single T cell receptor beta chain. Germline loops: CDR1 SNHLY, CDR2 FYNNEI. This CDR3 comprises 15 residues. Trimming cost V 6 bases and J 4 bases; bases outside gene matches: 5. As handled by the study authors: Counts of nucleated cells, estimated from reference gene primer amplification, were obtained. Assay used: immunoSEQ multiplex PCR; TCRdb lists only in-frame clones, some missing. The V and J calls and clone size come from that table; D and trimming were worked out from the DNA. This sample has about 160,000 clones, with over 80% found just once. The data derive from a study of blood T cell repertoires in COVID-19. Study-level background: T cells, B-cell-depleted T cells, or PBMCs supplied cDNA or gDNA.

The clonotype originates from a man aged 65-85 years who had recovered from COVID-19. This chain uses TRBV2 with TRBJ2-1; TRBD1 agrees at 11 bases. The sequenced sample was peripheral blood. CDR3 coding DNA: TGTGCCAGCAGGGACGGGACAGGGGGTTACAATGAGCAGTTCTTC. It encodes CASRDGTGGYNEQFF.